The 6 T cell receptor beta chains reported below all come from one sample, sequenced in a study of blood T cell repertoires in COVID-19. TCRdb's copy holds only in-frame clones and misses some; the assay was immunoSEQ multiplex PCR. The sample includes 100,000 to 150,000 clones, around 89% of them seen just once. The sequencing sample was made of peripheral blood. All receptors come from a man aged 65 to 79 with active COVID-19.

Of note for this clone: The sample carries other DNA sequences with the same CDR3. V usage is TRBV6-5 and J usage is TRBJ1-5, with 10 positions matching TRBD1. Germline V gives CDR1 MNHEY, CDR2 SVGAGI. The CDR3 spans 14 residues. V dropped 8 bases and J dropped 4; count of bases not matched to a gene: 5. CDR3 in DNA: TGTGCCAGCCGGCGGACAGGGGGGAATCAGCCCCAGCATTTT. Residues: CASRRTGGNQPQHF.

The CDR3 protein is CASSPRGGNNEQFF. The CDR3 DNA follows: TGTGCCAGCAGCCCGCGGGGTGGGAACAATGAGCAGTTCTTC. This chain joins TRBV9 and TRBJ2-1, with D maybe TRBD2 (6 bases). CDR1 SGDLS and CDR2 YYNGEE come from the germline V gene. With 4 bases removed from V and 5 bases from J, the gap between germline ends came to 13 bases. The CDR3 contains 14 residues.

This rearrangement joins TRBV28 to TRBJ2-7; TRBD2 agrees at 11 bases. CDR1 is MDHEN, CDR2 SYDVKM, per germline. V gave up 7 bases and J gave up 3 bases; unmatched junction bases: 14. The CDR3 consists of 17 residues. The CDR3 DNA reads TGTGCCAGCACTCCGGGCCGACTAGCGGGAAAGATCTACGAGCAGTACTTC. The encoded protein is CASTPGRLAGKIYEQYF.

The rearrangement joins TRBV18 to TRBJ2-5, with D possibly TRBD1 on 6 matching bases. V lost 10 bases and J lost 2, with 14 bases in between. Looked up from germline, CDR1 is KGHSH and CDR2 is LQKENI. CDR3 length equals 13 residues. CDR3 sequence reads: CATFRDTQETQYF. The CDR3 DNA is TGTGCCACCTTTCGGGACACTCAAGAGACCCAGTACTTC.

V gene TRBV7-2 combines with J gene TRBJ2-7; 8 nucleotides agree with TRBD1. Trimming took 5 bases from V and 2 from J; bases not matched to a gene: 5. CDR1 is SGHTA and CDR2 is FQGNSA in the germline V gene. The CDR3 sequence is 14 residues long. The CDR3 DNA follows: TGTGCCAGCAGCGCATTACAGGGGGCCTACGAGCAGTACTTC. Protein sequence: CASSALQGAYEQYF.

The chain joins TRBV3-1 (or the pseudogene TRBV3-2) to TRBJ1-4; 9 positions agree with TRBD1. Trimming removed 2 bases from V and 14 bases from J; junction bases left unmatched: 15. The germline CDR1 and CDR2 sequences are LGHDT and YNNKEL (reference sequence). The CDR3 contains 16 residues. This CDR3 is CASSQYARDRDHSLFF. CDR3 bases: TGTGCCAGCAGCCAATATGCCCGGGACAGGGACCATTCCCTGTTTTTT.